These T cell receptor beta chains were read from a single sample in a study of cytomegalovirus exposure and HLA in healthy donors. The repertoire was sequenced with immunoSEQ multiplex PCR; TCRdb's copy has only in-frame clones and lacks some. The sample lists about 91,000 clones, about nine tenths occurring once. The sample taken for sequencing was PBMCs. These receptors were taken from a young man in good health and CMV-seropositive. CDR3s include the opening cysteine and the closing phenylalanine or tryptophan. Fields, in order: V gene, J gene, CDR3 protein.

TRBV9	TRBJ2-3	CASSVGGTGWDTQYF
TRBV28	TRBJ1-2	CASSLYVAGRLRYGYTF
TRBV28	TRBJ1-1	CASNLGGYTEAFF
TRBV27	TRBJ1-1	CASRAYAVQSNTEAFF
TRBV6-5	TRBJ2-1	CASSYGLAVSYNEQFF
TRBV6-1	TRBJ2-7	CASSRRDRGLEQYF
TRBV5-8	TRBJ1-1	CASSHRTGGYSAEAFF
TRBV5-4	TRBJ2-7	CASSLDGGRAYEQYF
TRBV5-1	TRBJ2-7	CASSFSTGGSYEQYF
TRBV4-2	TRBJ2-5	CASSQVSLAGGETQYF
TRBV28	TRBJ1-4	CASSLGDRSNEKLFF
TRBV27	TRBJ2-1	CASSLGLEDYNEQFF
TRBV9	TRBJ2-3	CASSASPGGDTQYF
TRBV9	TRBJ1-2	CASSVDYNPYGYTF
TRBV19	TRBJ2-7	CASSMRLAETYEQYF
TRBV9	TRBJ1-1	CASSVVGGGVNTEAFF
TRBV4-1	TRBJ2-1	CASSQDTTYNEQFF
TRBV11-3	TRBJ2-2	CASSLSRTGRDGELFF
TRBV5-1	TRBJ1-4	CASSSTGVREKLFF
TRBV4-2	TRBJ1-3	CAGGGGAAGNTIYF
TRBV5-1	TRBJ2-7	CASSLDGGSSYEQYF
TRBV27	TRBJ2-2	CASSSLTNTGELFF
TRBV5-4	TRBJ2-7	CASSSGLAGPDEQYF
TRBV30	TRBJ1-2	CAGSLGSIRNSALVGYTF
TRBV4-2	TRBJ2-5	CASSHTGAGETQYF
TRBV27	TRBJ2-3	CASSLAGLGGTDTQYF
TRBV7-9	TRBJ2-1	CASSLVAGVDEQFF
TRBV6-1	TRBJ2-7	CASSEGTGQDEQYF
TRBV7-9	TRBJ2-7	CASAGDEQYF
TRBV29-1	TRBJ2-7	CSVKPSFALYEQYF
TRBV5-6	TRBJ2-3	CASSFRGGPTDTQYF
TRBV5-1	TRBJ2-1	CASSSRTSGSVGRNYNEQFF
TRBV28	TRBJ1-1	CASLSSMDTEAFF
TRBV2	TRBJ2-7	CASSERRGGGFSSYEQYF
TRBV28	TRBJ1-1	CASILGQLNTEAFF
TRBV4-1	TRBJ2-7	CASSQDNSGRMYEQYF
TRBV9	TRBJ2-7	CASSVDLGAYHEQYF
TRBV9	TRBJ2-3	CASSLAGGPTDTQYF
TRBV15	TRBJ2-3	CATSTATSGVYTDTQYF
TRBV6-1	TRBJ1-1	CASSGQRGRGNTEAFF
TRBV7-9	TRBJ2-1	CASSFDTAYNEQFF
TRBV29-1	TRBJ2-7	CSVEWYRGSEQYF
TRBV14	TRBJ2-2	CASSPRTSGRADGELFF
TRBV6-5	TRBJ2-3	CASAAGTGGVDTQYF
TRBV15	TRBJ1-1	CATSRDLFSGSPQGRGITEAFF
TRBV19	TRBJ1-2	CASSEDSPELSYGYTF
TRBV5-6	TRBJ2-3	CASSYTGAREDTQYF
TRBV11-2	TRBJ2-3	CASSVGTSGIDTQYF
TRBV25-1	TRBJ2-5	CASSELTGFQETQYF
TRBV21-1	TRBJ1-5	CASSKGRTGPYSNQPQHF
TRBV2	TRBJ1-2	CASSRDQVVNYGYTF
TRBV30	TRBJ2-7	CAWSAGTGGRYEQYF
TRBV28	TRBJ1-2	CASSLAGNYGYTF